The clone carrying this T cell receptor (beta chain) occurred a few times. Antigen: not known. In TCRdb, the 5' RACE reads were re-called with MiXCR into one record per CDR3 protein. The sample lists around 650,000 distinct CDR3 sequences, 7% to 7.5% occurring once. No donor was unhealthy or non-Caucasian. The data derive from a study of identical twins. Broader study findings: Fewer insertions were carried by abundant cord blood beta clonotypes, but none was seen in memory repertoires.

The same data also contributed to another study, on yellow fever vaccine responses in identical twins.

This receptor was identified in a woman between 18 and 29 years old in good health. The sample was PBMCs.

CDR3 sequence reads: CASSLKRTVDEQFF. CDR3 sequence (DNA): TGTGCCAGCTCATTAAAAAGGACAGTGGATGAGCAGTTCTTC. The rearrangement uses TRBV18 and TRBJ2-1; TRBD1 might be the D (6 bases). This CDR3 has 14 residues. Trimming took off 5 bases at V and 8 bases at J, with 16 bases between the two ends. Germline CDR1 is KGHSH and CDR2 is LQKENI.